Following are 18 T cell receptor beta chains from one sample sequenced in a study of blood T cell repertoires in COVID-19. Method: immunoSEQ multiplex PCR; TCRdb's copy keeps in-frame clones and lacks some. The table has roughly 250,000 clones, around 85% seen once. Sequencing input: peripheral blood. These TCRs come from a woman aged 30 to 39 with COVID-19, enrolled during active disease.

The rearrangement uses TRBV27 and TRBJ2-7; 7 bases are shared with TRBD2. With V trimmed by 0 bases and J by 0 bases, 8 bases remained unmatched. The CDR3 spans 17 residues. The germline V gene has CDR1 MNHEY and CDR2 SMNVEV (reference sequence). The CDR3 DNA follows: TGTGCCAGCAGTTTATCGAGGGGCAGGGAGGGCTCCTACGAGCAGTACTTC. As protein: CASSLSRGREGSYEQYF.

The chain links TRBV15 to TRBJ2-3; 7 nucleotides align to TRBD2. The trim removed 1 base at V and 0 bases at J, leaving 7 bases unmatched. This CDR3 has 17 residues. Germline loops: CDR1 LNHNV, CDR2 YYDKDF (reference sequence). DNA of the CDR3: TGTGCCACCAGCAGAGCCCCGGCGGGGGTTAGCACAGATACGCAGTATTTT. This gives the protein CATSRAPAGVSTDTQYF.

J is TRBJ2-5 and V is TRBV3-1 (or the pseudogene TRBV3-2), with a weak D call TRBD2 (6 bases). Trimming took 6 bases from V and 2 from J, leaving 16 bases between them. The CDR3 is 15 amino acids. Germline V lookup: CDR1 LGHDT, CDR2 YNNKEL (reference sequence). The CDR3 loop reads CASRGASALQETQYF. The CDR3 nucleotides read TGTGCCAGCAGAGGAGCTAGCGCATTACAAGAGACCCAGTACTTC.

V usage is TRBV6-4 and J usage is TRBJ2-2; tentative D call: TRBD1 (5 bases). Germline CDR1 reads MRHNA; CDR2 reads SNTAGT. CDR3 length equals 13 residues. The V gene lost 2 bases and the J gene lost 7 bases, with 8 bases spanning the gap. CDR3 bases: TGTGCCAGCAGTGACCAGGGAAACGGGGAGCTGTTTTTT. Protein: CASSDQGNGELFF.

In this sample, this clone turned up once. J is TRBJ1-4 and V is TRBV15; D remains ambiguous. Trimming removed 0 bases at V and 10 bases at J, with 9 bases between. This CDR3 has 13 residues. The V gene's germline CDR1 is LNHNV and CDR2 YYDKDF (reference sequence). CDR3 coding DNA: TGTGCCACCAGCAGAGATTTAGCGGGAAAACTGTTTTTT. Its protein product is CATSRDLAGKLFF.

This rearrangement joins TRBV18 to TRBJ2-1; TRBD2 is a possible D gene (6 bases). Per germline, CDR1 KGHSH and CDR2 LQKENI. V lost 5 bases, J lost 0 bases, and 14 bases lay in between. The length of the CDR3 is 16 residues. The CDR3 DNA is TGTGCCAGCTCAGAGTACATCGGGGGCTCCTACAATGAGCAGTTCTTC. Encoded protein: CASSEYIGGSYNEQFF.

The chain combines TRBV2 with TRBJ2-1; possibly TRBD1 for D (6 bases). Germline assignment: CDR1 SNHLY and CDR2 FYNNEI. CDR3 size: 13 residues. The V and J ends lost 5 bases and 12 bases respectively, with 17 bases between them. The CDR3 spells CASSTGNRGWQFF. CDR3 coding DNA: TGTGCCAGCAGTACAGGGAACCGCGGGTGGCAGTTCTTC.

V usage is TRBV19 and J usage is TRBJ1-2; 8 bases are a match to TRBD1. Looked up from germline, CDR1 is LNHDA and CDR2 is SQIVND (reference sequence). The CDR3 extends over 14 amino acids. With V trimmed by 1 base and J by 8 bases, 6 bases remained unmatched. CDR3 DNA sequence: TGTGCCAGTAGTATAGGTCAGGGGGCGAGAGGCTACACCTTC. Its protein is CASSIGQGARGYTF.

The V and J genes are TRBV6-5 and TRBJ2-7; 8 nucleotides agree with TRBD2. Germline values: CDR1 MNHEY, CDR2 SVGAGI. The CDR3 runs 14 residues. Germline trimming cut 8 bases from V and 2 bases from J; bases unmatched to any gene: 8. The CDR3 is CASLAGGRTYEQYF. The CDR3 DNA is TGTGCCAGCCTCGCGGGGGGACGGACCTACGAGCAGTACTTC.

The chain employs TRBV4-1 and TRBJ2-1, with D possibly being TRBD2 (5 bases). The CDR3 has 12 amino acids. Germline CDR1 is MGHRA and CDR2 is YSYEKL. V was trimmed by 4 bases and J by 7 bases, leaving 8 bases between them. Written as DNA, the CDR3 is TGCGCCAGCAGCCCCGGACTGAATGAGCAGTTCTTC. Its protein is CASSPGLNEQFF.

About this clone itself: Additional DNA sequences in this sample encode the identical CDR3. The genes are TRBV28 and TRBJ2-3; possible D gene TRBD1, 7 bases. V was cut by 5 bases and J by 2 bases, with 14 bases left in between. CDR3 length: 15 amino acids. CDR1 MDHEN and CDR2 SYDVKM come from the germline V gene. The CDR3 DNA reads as TGTGCCAGCAGTGCTCCAGGGGGGTCCACAGATACGCAGTATTTT. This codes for CASSAPGGSTDTQYF.

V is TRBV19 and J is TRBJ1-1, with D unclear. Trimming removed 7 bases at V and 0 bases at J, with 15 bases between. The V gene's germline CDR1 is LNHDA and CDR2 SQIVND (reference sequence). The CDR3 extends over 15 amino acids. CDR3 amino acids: CASNSRDSLNTEAFF. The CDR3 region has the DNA TGTGCCAGTAATTCACGTGACTCCTTGAACACTGAAGCTTTCTTT.

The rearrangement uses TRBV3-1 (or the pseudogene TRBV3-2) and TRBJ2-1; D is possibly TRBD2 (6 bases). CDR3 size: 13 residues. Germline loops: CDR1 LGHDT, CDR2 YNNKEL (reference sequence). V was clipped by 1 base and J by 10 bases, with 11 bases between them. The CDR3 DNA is TGTGCCAGCAGCCAAGTGAAACTAGCCGAGCAGTTCTTC. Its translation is CASSQVKLAEQFF.

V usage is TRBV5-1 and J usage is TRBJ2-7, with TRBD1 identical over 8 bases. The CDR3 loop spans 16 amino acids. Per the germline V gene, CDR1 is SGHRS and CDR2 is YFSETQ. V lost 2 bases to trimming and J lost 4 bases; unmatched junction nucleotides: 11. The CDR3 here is CASSLAGGDYRYEQYF. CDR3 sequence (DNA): TGCGCCAGCAGCTTAGCAGGGGGCGACTATAGATACGAGCAGTACTTC.

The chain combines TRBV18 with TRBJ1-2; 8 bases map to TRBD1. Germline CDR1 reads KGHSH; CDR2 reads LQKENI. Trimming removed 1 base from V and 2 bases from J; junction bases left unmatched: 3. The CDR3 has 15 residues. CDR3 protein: CASSPRGQGNYGYTF. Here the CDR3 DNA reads TGTGCCAGCTCACCACGAGGACAGGGAAACTATGGCTACACCTTC.

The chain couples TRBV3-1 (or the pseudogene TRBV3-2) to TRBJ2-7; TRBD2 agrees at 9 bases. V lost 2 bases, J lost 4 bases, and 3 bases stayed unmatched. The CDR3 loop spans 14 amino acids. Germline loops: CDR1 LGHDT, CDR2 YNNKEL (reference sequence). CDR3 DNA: TGTGCCAGCAGCCAAAGCGGGGGGCCTTACGAGCAGTACTTC. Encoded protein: CASSQSGGPYEQYF.

In DNA, the CDR3 is TGTGCCAGCAGTTACTCGATTTCGGGGGGTGGCTACACCTTC. Its translation: CASSYSISGGGYTF. J is TRBJ1-2 and V is TRBV6-6; D perhaps matches TRBD1 (5 bases). In germline, CDR1 is MNHNY, CDR2 SVGAGI (reference sequence). V lost 0 bases to trimming and J lost 7 bases, with 12 bases between them. The CDR3 extends over 14 amino acids.

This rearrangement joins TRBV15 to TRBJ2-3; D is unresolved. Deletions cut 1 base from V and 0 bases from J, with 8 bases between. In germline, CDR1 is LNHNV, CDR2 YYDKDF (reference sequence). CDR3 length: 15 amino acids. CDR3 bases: TGTGCCACCAGCAGAGGCGGCGGTAGCACAGATACGCAGTATTTT. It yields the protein CATSRGGGSTDTQYF.